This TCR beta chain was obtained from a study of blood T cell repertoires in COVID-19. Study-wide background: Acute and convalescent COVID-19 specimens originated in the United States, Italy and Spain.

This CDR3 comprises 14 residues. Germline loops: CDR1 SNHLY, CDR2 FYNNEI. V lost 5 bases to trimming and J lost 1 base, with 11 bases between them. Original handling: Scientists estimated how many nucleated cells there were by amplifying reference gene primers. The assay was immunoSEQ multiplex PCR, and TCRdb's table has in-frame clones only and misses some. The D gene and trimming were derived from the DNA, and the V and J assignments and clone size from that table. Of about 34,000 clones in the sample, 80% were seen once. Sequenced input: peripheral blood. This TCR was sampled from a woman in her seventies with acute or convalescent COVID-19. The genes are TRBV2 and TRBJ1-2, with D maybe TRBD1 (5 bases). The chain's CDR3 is CASSWGGDNYGYTF. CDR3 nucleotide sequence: TGTGCCAGCAGTTGGGGGGGAGATAACTATGGCTACACCTTC.